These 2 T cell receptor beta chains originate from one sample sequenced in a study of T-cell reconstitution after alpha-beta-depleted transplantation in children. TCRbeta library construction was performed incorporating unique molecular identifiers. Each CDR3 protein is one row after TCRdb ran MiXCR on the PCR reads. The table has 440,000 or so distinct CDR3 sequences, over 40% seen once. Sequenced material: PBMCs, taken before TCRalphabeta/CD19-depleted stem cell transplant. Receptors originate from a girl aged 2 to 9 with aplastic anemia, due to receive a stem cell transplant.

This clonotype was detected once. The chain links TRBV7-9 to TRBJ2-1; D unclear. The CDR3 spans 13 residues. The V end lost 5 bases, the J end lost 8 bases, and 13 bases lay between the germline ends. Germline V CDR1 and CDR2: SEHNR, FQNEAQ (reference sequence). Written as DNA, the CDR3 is TGTGCCAGCAGCAAAGAAGTAGGGTATGAGCAGTTCTTC. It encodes CASSKEVGYEQFF.

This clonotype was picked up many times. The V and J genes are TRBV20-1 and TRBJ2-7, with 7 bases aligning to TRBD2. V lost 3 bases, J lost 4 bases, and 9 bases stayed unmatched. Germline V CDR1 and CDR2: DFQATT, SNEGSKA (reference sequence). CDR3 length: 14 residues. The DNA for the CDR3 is TGCAGTGCTAGTTTCGCTAGCGGACCTTACGAGCAGTACTTC. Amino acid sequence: CSASFASGPYEQYF.